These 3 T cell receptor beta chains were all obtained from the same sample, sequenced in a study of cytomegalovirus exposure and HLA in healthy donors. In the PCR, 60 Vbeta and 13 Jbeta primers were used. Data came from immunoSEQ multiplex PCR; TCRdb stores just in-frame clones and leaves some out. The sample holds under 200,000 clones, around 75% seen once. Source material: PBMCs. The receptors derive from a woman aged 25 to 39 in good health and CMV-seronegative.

This CDR3 is CASSSQGTGRYEQYF. Here the CDR3 DNA reads TGTGCCAGCAGTTCCCAGGGGACAGGACGCTACGAGCAGTACTTC. This chain uses TRBV28 with TRBJ2-7; 8 bases agree with TRBD1. J was trimmed by 3 bases and V by 4 bases; bases with no gene match: 8. Germline V gene sequence: CDR1 MDHEN, CDR2 SYDVKM. This CDR3 comprises 15 residues. Drawing the rest from reference TRBV28 and TRBJ2-7, the complete variable domain is DVKVTQSSRYLVKRTGEKVFLECVQDMDHENMFWYRQDPGLGLRLIYFSYDVKMKEKGDIPEGYSVSREKKERFSLILESASTNQTSMYLCASSSQGTGRYEQYFGPGTRLTVT.

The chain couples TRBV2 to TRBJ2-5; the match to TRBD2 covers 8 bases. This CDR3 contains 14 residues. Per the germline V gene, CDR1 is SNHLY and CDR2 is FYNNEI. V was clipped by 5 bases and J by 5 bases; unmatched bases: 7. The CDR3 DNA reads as TGTGCCAGCAGTTTAGGTGTAGCGGGGGAGACCCAGTACTTC. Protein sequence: CASSLGVAGETQYF.

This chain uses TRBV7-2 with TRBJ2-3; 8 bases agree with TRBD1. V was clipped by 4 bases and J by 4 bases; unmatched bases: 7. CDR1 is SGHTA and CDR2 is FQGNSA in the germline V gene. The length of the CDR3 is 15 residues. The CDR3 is CASSSPGQVADTQYF. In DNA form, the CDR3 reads TGTGCCAGCAGCTCCCCGGGACAGGTGGCAGATACGCAGTATTTT.